The T cell receptor (beta chain) under discussion was sequenced for a study of identical twins. All donors comprised healthy Caucasians. On this clonotype: At one boundary the junction diverges from the germline segment, which might be a read error.

The CDR3 spans 15 residues. Germline V CDR1 and CDR2: DFQATT, SNEGSKA (reference sequence). TCRdb reprocessed the 5' RACE reads via MiXCR and lists one record per CDR3 protein. The sample has 450,000 to 650,000 distinct CDR3 sequences, around 15% seen once. These data were also filed under a second study, of yellow fever vaccine responses in identical twins.

This sequence originates from a woman between 18 and 29 years old in good health. The V gene is TRBV20-1, the J gene TRBJ2-6; D not resolved. Sequencing was carried out using CD4+ T cells sorted from blood. In DNA form, the CDR3 reads TGCTGTGCTAGAGACGGGCGCTCTGGGGCCAACGTCCTGACTTTC. Encoded protein: CCARDGRSGANVLTF.